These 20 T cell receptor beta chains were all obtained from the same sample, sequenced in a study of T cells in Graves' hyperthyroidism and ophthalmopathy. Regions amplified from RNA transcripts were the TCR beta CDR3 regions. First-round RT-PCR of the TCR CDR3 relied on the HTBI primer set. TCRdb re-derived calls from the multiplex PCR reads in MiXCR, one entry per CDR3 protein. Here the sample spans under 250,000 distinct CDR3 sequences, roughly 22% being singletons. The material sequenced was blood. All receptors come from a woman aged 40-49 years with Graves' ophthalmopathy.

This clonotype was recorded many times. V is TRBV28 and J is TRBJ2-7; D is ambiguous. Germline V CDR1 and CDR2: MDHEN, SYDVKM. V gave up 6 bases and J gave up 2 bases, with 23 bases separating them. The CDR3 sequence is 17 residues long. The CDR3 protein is CASRQRVGADPTYEQYF. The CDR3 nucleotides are TGTGCCAGCAGACAGCGAGTGGGCGCGGACCCTACCTACGAGCAGTACTTC.

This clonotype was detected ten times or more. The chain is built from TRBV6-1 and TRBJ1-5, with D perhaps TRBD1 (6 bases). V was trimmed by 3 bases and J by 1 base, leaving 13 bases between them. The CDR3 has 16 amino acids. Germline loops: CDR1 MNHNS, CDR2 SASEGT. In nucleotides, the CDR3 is TGTGCCAGCAGTGATATGGGGGGGGCGAGCAATCAGCCCCAGCATTTT. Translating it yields CASSDMGGASNQPQHF.

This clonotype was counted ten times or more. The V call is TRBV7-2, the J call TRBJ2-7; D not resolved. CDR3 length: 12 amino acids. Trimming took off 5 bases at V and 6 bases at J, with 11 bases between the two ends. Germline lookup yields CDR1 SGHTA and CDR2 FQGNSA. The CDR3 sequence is CASSPLPPEQYF. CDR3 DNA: TGTGCCAGCAGCCCTTTACCCCCCGAGCAGTACTTC.

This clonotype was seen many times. The CDR3, as DNA: TGTGCCAGTAGTATTCTCGGCCCGGGAGGGACCTCCTACGAGCAGTACTTC. This sequence encodes CASSILGPGGTSYEQYF. The V gene is TRBV19, the J gene TRBJ2-7; TRBD2 aligns across 8 bases. Trimming cost V 3 bases and J 0 bases; bases outside gene matches: 10. Germline V gives CDR1 LNHDA, CDR2 SQIVND (reference sequence). The length of the CDR3 is 17 residues.

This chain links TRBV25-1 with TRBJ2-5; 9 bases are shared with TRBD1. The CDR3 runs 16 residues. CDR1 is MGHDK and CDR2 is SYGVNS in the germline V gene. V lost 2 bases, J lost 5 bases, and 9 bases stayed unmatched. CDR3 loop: CASSEARTGAWETQYF. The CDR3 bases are TGTGCCAGCAGTGAAGCCCGGACAGGGGCATGGGAGACCCAGTACTTC.

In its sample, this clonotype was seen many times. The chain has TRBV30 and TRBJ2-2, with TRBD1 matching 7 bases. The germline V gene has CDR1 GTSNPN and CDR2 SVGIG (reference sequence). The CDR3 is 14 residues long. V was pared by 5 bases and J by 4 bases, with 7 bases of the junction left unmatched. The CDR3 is CAWVLGQSTGELFF. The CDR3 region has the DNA TGTGCCTGGGTCTTGGGACAGAGCACCGGGGAGCTGTTTTTT. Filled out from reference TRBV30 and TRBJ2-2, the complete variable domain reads SQTIHQWPATLVQPVGSPLSLECTVEGTSNPNLYWYRQAAGRGLQLLFYSVGIGQISSEVPQNLSASRPQDRQFILSSKKLLLSDSGFYLCAWVLGQSTGELFFGEGSRLTVL.

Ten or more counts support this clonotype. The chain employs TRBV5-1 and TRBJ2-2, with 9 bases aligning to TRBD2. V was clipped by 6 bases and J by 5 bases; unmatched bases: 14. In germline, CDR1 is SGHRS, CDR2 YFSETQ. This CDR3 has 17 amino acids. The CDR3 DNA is TGCGCCAGCACGAGGGGAATAGCGGGAGCGGGAACCGGGGAGCTGTTTTTT. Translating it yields CASTRGIAGAGTGELFF. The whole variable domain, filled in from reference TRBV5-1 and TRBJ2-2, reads KAGVTQTPRYLIKTRGQQVTLSCSPISGHRSVSWYQQTPGQGLQFLFEYFSETQRNKGNFPGRFSGRQFSNSRSEMNVSTLELGDSALYLCASTRGIAGAGTGELFFGEGSRLTVL.

In DNA, the CDR3 is TGCAGTGCTAGCCCCGGGGATGGACTTAGCTCCTACGAGCAGTACTTC. This encodes CSASPGDGLSSYEQYF. The chain joins TRBV20-1 to TRBJ2-7; maybe TRBD2 (5 bases). The CDR3 is 16 residues long. V gave up 3 bases and J gave up 0 bases, with 18 bases separating them. Per the germline V gene, CDR1 is DFQATT and CDR2 is SNEGSKA (reference sequence).

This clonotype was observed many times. The CDR3 sequence is CASSIGHGYGYTF. The CDR3 region has the DNA TGTGCCAGTAGTATTGGGCACGGCTATGGCTACACCTTC. The chain combines TRBV19 with TRBJ1-2; no reliable D call. Trimming left V 3 bases short and J 4 bases short, with 9 bases between. CDR3 size: 13 residues. The germline V gene has CDR1 LNHDA and CDR2 SQIVND (reference sequence).

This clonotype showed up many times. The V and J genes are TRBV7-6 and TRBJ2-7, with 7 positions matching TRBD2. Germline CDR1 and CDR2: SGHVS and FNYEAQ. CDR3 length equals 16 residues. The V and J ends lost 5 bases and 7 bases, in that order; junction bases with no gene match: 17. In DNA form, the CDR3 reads TGTGCCAGCAGCCTATGGGGGGGTCGCATCGGTGGGGAGCAGTACTTC. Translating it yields CASSLWGGRIGGEQYF.

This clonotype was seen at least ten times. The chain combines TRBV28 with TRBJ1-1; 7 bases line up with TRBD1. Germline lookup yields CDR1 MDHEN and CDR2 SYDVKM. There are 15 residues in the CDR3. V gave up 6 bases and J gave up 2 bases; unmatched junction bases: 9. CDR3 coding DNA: TGTGCCAGCAGCCCTCCCGGGACAGCTAACACTGAAGCTTTCTTT. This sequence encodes CASSPPGTANTEAFF.

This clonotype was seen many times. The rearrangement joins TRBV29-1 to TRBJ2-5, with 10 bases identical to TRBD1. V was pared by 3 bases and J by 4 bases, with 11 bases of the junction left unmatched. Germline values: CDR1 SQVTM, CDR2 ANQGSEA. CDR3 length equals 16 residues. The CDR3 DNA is TGCAGCGTTGATTCCCGGACAGGGGGTAGGGGAGAGACCCAGTACTTC. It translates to CSVDSRTGGRGETQYF.

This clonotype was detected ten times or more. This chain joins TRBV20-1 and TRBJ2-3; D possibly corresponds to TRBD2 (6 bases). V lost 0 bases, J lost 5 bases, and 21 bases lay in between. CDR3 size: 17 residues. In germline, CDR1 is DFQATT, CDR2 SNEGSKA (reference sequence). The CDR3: CSARDPSGAEGGDTQYF. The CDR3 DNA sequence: TGCAGTGCTAGAGACCCCTCTGGAGCGGAGGGAGGAGATACGCAGTATTTT.

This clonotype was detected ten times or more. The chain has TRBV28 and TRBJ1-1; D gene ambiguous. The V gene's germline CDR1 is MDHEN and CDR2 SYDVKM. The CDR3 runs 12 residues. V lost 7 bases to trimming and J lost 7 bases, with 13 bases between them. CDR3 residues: CASKTAPFEAFF. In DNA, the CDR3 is TGTGCCAGCAAGACCGCCCCGTTTGAAGCTTTCTTT.

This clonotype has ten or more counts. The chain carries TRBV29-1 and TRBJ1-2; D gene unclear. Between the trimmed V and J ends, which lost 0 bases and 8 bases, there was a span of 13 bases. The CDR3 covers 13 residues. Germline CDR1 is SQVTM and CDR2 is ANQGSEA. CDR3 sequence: CSVEEVGHRGYTF. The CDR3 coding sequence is TGCAGCGTTGAAGAAGTAGGCCACCGGGGCTACACCTTC.

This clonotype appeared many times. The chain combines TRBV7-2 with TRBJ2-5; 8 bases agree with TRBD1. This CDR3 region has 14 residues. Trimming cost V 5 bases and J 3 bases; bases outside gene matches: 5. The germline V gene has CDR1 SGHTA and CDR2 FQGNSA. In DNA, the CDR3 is TGTGCCAGCAGCACCTCAGGGGGCGAAGAGACCCAGTACTTC. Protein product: CASSTSGGEETQYF.

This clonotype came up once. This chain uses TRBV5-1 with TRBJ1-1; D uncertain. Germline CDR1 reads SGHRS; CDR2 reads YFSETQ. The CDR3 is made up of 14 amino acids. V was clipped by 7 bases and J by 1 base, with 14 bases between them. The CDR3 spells CASRPDGGNTEAFF. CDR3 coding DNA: TGCGCCAGCCGCCCAGACGGCGGGAACACTGAAGCTTTCTTT.

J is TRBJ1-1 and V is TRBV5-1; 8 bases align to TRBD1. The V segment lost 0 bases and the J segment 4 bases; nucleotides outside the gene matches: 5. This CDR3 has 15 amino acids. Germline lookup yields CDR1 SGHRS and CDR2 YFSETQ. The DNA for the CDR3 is TGCGCCAGCAGCTTGGAACTTACAGGGGGCACTGAAGCTTTCTTT. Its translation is CASSLELTGGTEAFF.

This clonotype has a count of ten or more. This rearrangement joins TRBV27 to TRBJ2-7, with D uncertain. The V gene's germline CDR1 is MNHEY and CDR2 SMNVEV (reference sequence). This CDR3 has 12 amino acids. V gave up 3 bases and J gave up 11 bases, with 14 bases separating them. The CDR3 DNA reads TGTGCCAGCAGTTTTATCGGGCAGGCGAAGTACTTC. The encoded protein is CASSFIGQAKYF.

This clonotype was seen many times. The CDR3 sequence is CASSHRPGAEETQYF. For the CDR3, the DNA is TGCGCCAGCAGCCACAGGCCGGGAGCTGAAGAGACCCAGTACTTC. The J gene is TRBJ2-5, the V gene TRBV5-1, with TRBD2 as a possible D gene (6 bases). The CDR3 has 15 residues. From germline, CDR1 is SGHRS and CDR2 YFSETQ. Trimming shortened V by 4 bases and J by 3 bases, and 16 bases separated the two germline ends.